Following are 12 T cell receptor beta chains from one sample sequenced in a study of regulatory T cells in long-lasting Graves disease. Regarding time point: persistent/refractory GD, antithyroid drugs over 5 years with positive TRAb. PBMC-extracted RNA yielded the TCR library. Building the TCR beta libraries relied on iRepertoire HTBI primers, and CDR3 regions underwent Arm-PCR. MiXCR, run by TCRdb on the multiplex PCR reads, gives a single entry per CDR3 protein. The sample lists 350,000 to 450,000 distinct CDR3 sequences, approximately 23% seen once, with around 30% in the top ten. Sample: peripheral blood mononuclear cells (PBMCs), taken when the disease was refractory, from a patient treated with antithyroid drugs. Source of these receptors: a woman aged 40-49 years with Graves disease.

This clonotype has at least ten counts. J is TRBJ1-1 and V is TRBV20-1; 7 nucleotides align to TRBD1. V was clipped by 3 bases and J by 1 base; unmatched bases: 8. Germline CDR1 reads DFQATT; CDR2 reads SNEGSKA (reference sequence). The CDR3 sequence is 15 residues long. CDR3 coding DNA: TGCAGTGCTAGTGACAGGGCCAGGGGGAACACTGAAGCTTTCTTT. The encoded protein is CSASDRARGNTEAFF.

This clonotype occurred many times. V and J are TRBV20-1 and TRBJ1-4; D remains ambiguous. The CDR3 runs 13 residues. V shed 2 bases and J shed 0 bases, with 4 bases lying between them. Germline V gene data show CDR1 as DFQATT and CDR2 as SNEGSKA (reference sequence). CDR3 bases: TGCAGTGCTAGACAGTCAACTAATGAAAAACTGTTTTTT. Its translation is CSARQSTNEKLFF.

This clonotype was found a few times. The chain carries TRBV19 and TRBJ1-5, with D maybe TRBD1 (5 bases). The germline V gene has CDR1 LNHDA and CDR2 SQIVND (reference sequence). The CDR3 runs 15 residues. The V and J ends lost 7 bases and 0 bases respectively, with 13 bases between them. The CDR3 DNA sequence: TGTGCCAGTAATTTTTGGGGGACTAGCAATCAGCCCCAGCATTTT. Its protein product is CASNFWGTSNQPQHF.

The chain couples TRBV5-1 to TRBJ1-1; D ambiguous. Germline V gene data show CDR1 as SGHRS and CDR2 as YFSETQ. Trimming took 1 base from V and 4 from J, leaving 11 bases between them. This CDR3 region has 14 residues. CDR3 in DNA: TGCGCCAGCAGCTTGAACGGGCTTGGCACTGAAGCTTTCTTT. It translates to CASSLNGLGTEAFF.

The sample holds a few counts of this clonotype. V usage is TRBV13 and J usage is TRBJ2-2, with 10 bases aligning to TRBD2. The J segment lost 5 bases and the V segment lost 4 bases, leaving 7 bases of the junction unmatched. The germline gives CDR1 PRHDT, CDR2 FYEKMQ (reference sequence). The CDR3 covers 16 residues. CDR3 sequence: CASSSEAGGRTGELFF. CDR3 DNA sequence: TGTGCCAGCAGCTCAGAAGCGGGAGGGAGGACCGGGGAGCTGTTTTTT.

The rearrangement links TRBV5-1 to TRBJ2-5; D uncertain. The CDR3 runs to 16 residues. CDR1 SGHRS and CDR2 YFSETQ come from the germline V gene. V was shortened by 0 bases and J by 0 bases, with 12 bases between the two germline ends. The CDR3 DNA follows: TGCGCCAGCAGCTTGGGGCGACAACTATACCAAGAGACCCAGTACTTC. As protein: CASSLGRQLYQETQYF.

The DNA of the CDR3 is TGCGCCAGCAGTGAGTCTGGACAGCAGTTCTTC. This codes for CASSESGQQFF. V and J are TRBV10-2 and TRBJ2-5; D remains ambiguous. The DNA end is more similar to TRBJ2-1, so the J call may be wrong. Looked up from germline, CDR1 is WSHSY and CDR2 is SAAADI. This CDR3 is built from 11 residues.

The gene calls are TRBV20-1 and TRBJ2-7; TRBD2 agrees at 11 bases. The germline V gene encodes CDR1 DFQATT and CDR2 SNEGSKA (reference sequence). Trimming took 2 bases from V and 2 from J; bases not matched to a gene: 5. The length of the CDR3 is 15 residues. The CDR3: CSARTLAGETYEQYF. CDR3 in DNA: TGCAGTGCTAGAACACTAGCGGGAGAGACCTACGAGCAGTACTTC.

This chain's CDR3 is CSARDSGTGTDTQYF. CDR3 in DNA: TGCAGTGCTAGAGATTCGGGGACAGGCACAGATACGCAGTATTTT. The chain links TRBV20-1 to TRBJ2-3; TRBD1 matches 7 bases. Germline loops: CDR1 DFQATT, CDR2 SNEGSKA (reference sequence). This CDR3 has 15 amino acids. V shed 0 bases and J 1 base; nucleotides not matched to a gene: 4.

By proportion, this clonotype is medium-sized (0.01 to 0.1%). As DNA, the CDR3 is TGTGCCAGCAGTGCACTACAGGGAGGAAAAACTGAAGCTTTCTTT. This translates into CASSALQGGKTEAFF. The chain recombines TRBV6-4 with TRBJ1-1; a weak D match, TRBD1 (6 bases). Germline CDR1 is MRHNA and CDR2 is SNTAGT. The CDR3 loop spans 15 amino acids. With 4 bases removed from V and 5 bases from J, the gap between germline ends came to 17 bases.

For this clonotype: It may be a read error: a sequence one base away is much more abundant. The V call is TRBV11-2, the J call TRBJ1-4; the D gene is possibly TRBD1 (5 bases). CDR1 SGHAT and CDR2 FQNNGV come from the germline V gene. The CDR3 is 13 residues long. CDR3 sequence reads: CASTPGANEKRFF. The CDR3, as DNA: TGTGCCAGCACCCCCGGGGCTAATGAAAAACGGTTTTTT. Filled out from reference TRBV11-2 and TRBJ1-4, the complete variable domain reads EAGVAQSPRYKIIEKRQSVAFWCNPISGHATLYWYQQILGQGPKLLIQFQNNGVVDDSQLPKDRFSAERLKGVDSTLKIQPAKLEDSAVYLCASTPGANEKRFFGSGTQLSVL.

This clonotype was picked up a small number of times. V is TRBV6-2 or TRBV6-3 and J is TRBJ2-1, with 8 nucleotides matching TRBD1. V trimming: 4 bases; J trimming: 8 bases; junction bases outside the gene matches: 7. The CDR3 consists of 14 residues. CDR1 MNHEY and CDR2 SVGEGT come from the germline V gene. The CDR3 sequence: CASSLTGAYHEQFF. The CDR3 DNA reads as TGTGCCAGCAGTTTGACAGGGGCATACCATGAGCAGTTCTTC.